Presented here are 24 T cell receptor beta chains from one specimen sequenced in a study of blood T cell repertoires in COVID-19. TCRdb's copy holds only in-frame clones and misses some; the assay was immunoSEQ multiplex PCR. The sample lists 350,000 or so clones, approximately 91% seen once, with under 1.2% in the top ten. What was sequenced was PBMCs or T cells enriched from blood (not recorded which). Source of these receptors: a woman younger than 45 who had been exposed to COVID-19.

The J gene is TRBJ2-3, the V gene TRBV29-1; tentative D call: TRBD2 (6 bases). V lost 4 bases, J lost 1 base, and 12 bases lay in between. CDR3 length: 14 residues. Germline loops: CDR1 SQVTM, CDR2 ANQGSEA. The CDR3 sequence is CSVGILARTDTQYF. The CDR3 coding sequence is TGCAGCGTTGGTATACTAGCCCGCACAGATACGCAGTATTTT.

The chain links TRBV29-1 to TRBJ2-7; 8 bases map to TRBD2. CDR3 size: 17 residues. The V gene's germline CDR1 is SQVTM and CDR2 ANQGSEA. V lost 4 bases to trimming and J lost 5 bases; unmatched junction nucleotides: 19. CDR3 amino acids: CSVVNLGRSGSAHEQYF. The CDR3 DNA is TGCAGCGTTGTAAACTTGGGGAGGAGCGGGAGTGCTCACGAGCAGTACTTC.

This chain uses TRBV7-3 with TRBJ2-1; 7 positions agree with TRBD2. CDR3 length equals 18 residues. The V segment lost 3 bases and the J segment 5 bases; nucleotides outside the gene matches: 16. CDR1 is SGHTA and CDR2 is FQGTGA in the germline V gene. DNA for the CDR3: TGTGCCAGCAGCTTCCCCCTCCGTGGCGGGAGTGGAGACAATGAGCAGTTCTTC. This translates into CASSFPLRGGSGDNEQFF.

The V call is TRBV6-9, the J call TRBJ2-7; 9 bases map to TRBD2. Germline V gene data show CDR1 as MNHGY and CDR2 as SVAAGI. The CDR3 totals 21 residues. V lost 1 base to trimming and J lost 3 bases; unmatched junction nucleotides: 22. Here the CDR3 reads CASSYFGTADYQREVFYEQYF. CDR3 nucleotides: TGTGCCAGCAGTTATTTCGGAACGGCGGACTACCAGCGGGAGGTTTTCTACGAGCAGTACTTC.

The gene calls are TRBV19 and TRBJ2-7; TRBD1 aligns across 9 bases. From germline, CDR1 is LNHDA and CDR2 SQIVND (reference sequence). The CDR3 runs to 15 residues. J lost 2 bases, V lost 6 bases, and 8 bases had no gene match. CDR3 sequence: CASSPGTGGTYEQYF. The CDR3 DNA reads as TGTGCCAGTAGCCCGGGTACAGGGGGCACCTACGAGCAGTACTTC.

Comments on this clone: This same CDR3 is encoded by further DNA sequences in the sample. V usage is TRBV11-2 and J usage is TRBJ2-1, with 7 bases lining up with TRBD1. Unmatched junction bases numbered 6, after V lost 6 bases and J lost 1 base. CDR3 length equals 15 residues. The germline gives CDR1 SGHAT, CDR2 FQNNGV. The CDR3 sequence: CASSSGTASYNEQFF. The CDR3 coding sequence is TGTGCCAGCAGTTCCGGGACAGCTTCCTACAATGAGCAGTTCTTC.

This clone was seen a single time. J is TRBJ1-5 and V is TRBV21-1. TRBV21-1 is a recognized pseudogene. CDR3 size: 17 residues. The CDR3 here is CASSNKSQYYSNQPQHF. CDR3 coding DNA: TGTGCCAGCAGCAATAAGAGTCAGTACTATAGCAATCAGCCCCAGCATTTT.

V and J are TRBV5-8 and TRBJ1-3; TRBD1 matches at 7 bases. The CDR3 is 17 residues long. J lost 0 bases, V lost 7 bases, and 13 bases had no gene match. Germline loops: CDR1 SGHTS, CDR2 YDEGEE. The CDR3 loop is CASGGRGSSSSGNTIYF. The CDR3 nucleotides read TGTGCCAGCGGGGGCAGGGGGTCATCAAGCTCTGGAAACACCATATATTTT.

This chain uses TRBV7-2 with TRBJ2-3; perhaps TRBD2 as D (7 bases). The V end lost 1 base, the J end lost 4 bases, and 12 bases lay between the germline ends. The CDR3 sequence is 15 residues long. From germline, CDR1 is SGHTA and CDR2 FQGNSA. CDR3 nucleotide sequence: TGTGCCAGCAGCTTAGGAGGGGGAGGGGCAGATACGCAGTATTTT. Amino acid sequence: CASSLGGGGADTQYF.

This chain links TRBV19 with TRBJ1-3; D possibly corresponds to TRBD1 (5 bases). This CDR3 has 16 amino acids. V was cut by 4 bases and J by 2 bases, with 15 bases left in between. Germline CDR1 LNHDA, CDR2 SQIVND (reference sequence). CDR3 protein: CASSKGKDLAGNTIYF. The CDR3 DNA reads as TGTGCCAGTAGTAAGGGGAAGGATTTGGCTGGAAACACCATATATTTT.

This chain uses TRBV15 with TRBJ1-6, with 7 bases aligning to TRBD1. Germline CDR1 and CDR2: LNHNV and YYDKDF (reference sequence). J gave up 7 bases and V 0 bases, and 6 bases lay outside the gene matches. CDR3 length: 16 amino acids. For the CDR3, the DNA is TGTGCCACCAGCAGAGACCGGACAGGCGGCAATTCACCCCTCCACTTT. This encodes CATSRDRTGGNSPLHF. The whole variable domain, filled in from reference TRBV15 and TRBJ1-6, reads DAMVIQNPRYQVTQFGKPVTLSCSQTLNHNVMYWYQQKSSQAPKLLFHYYDKDFNNEADTPDNFQSRRPNTSFCFLDIRSPGLGDTAMYLCATSRDRTGGNSPLHFGNGTRLTVT.

The chain has TRBV12-5 and TRBJ1-5; no firm D call. In germline, CDR1 is LGHNT, CDR2 FRNRAP. Between the trimmed V and J ends, which lost 0 bases and 3 bases, there was a span of 21 bases. The CDR3 is 19 amino acids. The CDR3 protein is CASGLVWPIGREVNQPQHF. Written as DNA, the CDR3 is TGTGCTAGTGGTTTGGTATGGCCCATTGGGAGGGAGGTCAATCAGCCCCAGCATTTT.

This sequence joins TRBV2 and TRBJ2-3, with TRBD2 matching 7 bases. The CDR3 totals 18 residues. The junction had 18 bases not matched to a gene; V was cut back by 5 bases and J by 4 bases. The germline CDR1 and CDR2 sequences are SNHLY and FYNNEI. CDR3 in amino acids: CASSPGFPGTTRADTQYF. The CDR3 coding sequence is TGTGCCAGCAGTCCAGGTTTTCCCGGGACTACCCGGGCAGATACGCAGTATTTT. Drawing the rest from reference TRBV2 and TRBJ2-3, the complete variable domain is EPEVTQTPSHQVTQMGQEVILRCVPISNHLYFYWYRQILGQKVEFLVSFYNNEISEKSEIFDDQFSVERPDGSNFTLKIRSTKLEDSAMYFCASSPGFPGTTRADTQYFGPGTRLTVL.

This chain links TRBV25-1 with TRBJ1-4; TRBD1 might be the D (6 bases). V lost 2 bases and J 6 bases, leaving 13 bases between the germline ends. The CDR3 runs 15 residues. Germline-derived CDR1 and CDR2 are MGHDK and SYGVNS. The CDR3 bases are TGTGCCAGCAGTGAACCGCAGGGGCTGTATGAAAAACTGTTTTTT. Its translation: CASSEPQGLYEKLFF.

This clone was seen only once. The V gene is TRBV6-1, the J gene TRBJ1-2, with 9 positions matching TRBD1. CDR3 length equals 14 residues. Trimming cost V 3 bases and J 5 bases; bases outside gene matches: 4. CDR1 is MNHNS and CDR2 is SASEGT in the germline V gene. The CDR3 region has the DNA TGTGCCAGCAGTGATGGACAGGGGAAGTATGGCTACACCTTC. It is translated as CASSDGQGKYGYTF.

The chain employs TRBV28 and TRBJ2-5; no definite D call. V was cut by 9 bases and J by 0 bases, with 17 bases left in between. Germline CDR1 and CDR2: MDHEN and SYDVKM. The CDR3 is 15 residues long. The DNA for the CDR3 is TGTGCCAGTAAAACAATCGACTGGGACCAAGAGACCCAGTACTTC. This sequence encodes CASKTIDWDQETQYF.

This clone was picked up one time. The genes are TRBV3-1 (or the pseudogene TRBV3-2) and TRBJ1-4, with a weak D call TRBD1 (6 bases). Germline V CDR1 and CDR2: LGHDT, YNNKEL (reference sequence). Trimming removed 3 bases at V and 3 bases at J, with 14 bases between. This CDR3 spans 16 amino acids. CDR3 protein: CASSQRLQGSNEKLFF. CDR3 DNA: TGTGCCAGCAGCCAGAGATTACAGGGCTCTAATGAAAAACTGTTTTTT.

V usage is TRBV3-1 (or the pseudogene TRBV3-2) and J usage is TRBJ2-7; TRBD2 matches 10 bases. This CDR3 is built from 15 residues. Germline V gene sequence: CDR1 LGHDT, CDR2 YNNKEL (reference sequence). The ends lost 4 bases at V and 2 bases at J; junction bases unmatched: 5. CDR3 coding DNA: TGTGCCAGCAGCCCCGGGACTAGCGCGACCTACGAGCAGTACTTC. The encoded protein is CASSPGTSATYEQYF.

The chain joins TRBV7-3 to TRBJ1-1, with a possible D match to TRBD1 (5 bases). Between the trimmed V and J ends, which lost 5 bases and 6 bases, there was a span of 16 bases. Germline V gives CDR1 SGHTA, CDR2 FQGTGA. The CDR3 is 14 residues long. For the CDR3, the DNA is TGTGCCAGCAGCCCCGGGTCAGGGTATGCTGAAGCTTTCTTT. Residues: CASSPGSGYAEAFF.

This chain joins TRBV10-1 and TRBJ2-5; perhaps TRBD2 as D (6 bases). The CDR3 totals 14 residues. The V end was cut by 8 bases, the J end by 1 base, with 14 bases between. CDR1 is WNHNN, CDR2 SYGVQD, per germline (reference sequence). CDR3 bases: TGCGCCAGCGGCCCCGGAGGGCCCCAAGAGACCCAGTACTTC. Its translation is CASGPGGPQETQYF.

This sequence joins TRBV6-5 and TRBJ2-3; D is uncertain. Germline CDR1 reads MNHEY; CDR2 reads SVGAGI. Trimming removed 6 bases at V and 0 bases at J, with 4 bases between. This CDR3 is 12 amino acids long. CDR3 nucleotide sequence: TGTGCCAGCAGACGGAGCACAGATACGCAGTATTTT. Encoded protein: CASRRSTDTQYF.

The chain employs TRBV3-1 (or the pseudogene TRBV3-2) and TRBJ2-7; 10 nucleotides agree with TRBD1. Germline CDR1 and CDR2: LGHDT and YNNKEL (reference sequence). This CDR3 contains 17 residues. Losses at the gene ends were 7 bases for V and 5 bases for J; bases not matched to a gene: 17. The DNA for the CDR3 is TGTGCCAGCACCCCAAGTCCCCGACAGGGGGCGAACCACGAGCAGTACTTC. Its translation is CASTPSPRQGANHEQYF.

This rearrangement joins TRBV28 to TRBJ2-7; D may be TRBD1 (6 bases). The V end lost 6 bases, the J end lost 4 bases, and 13 bases lay between the germline ends. CDR3 length: 13 amino acids. Germline CDR1 MDHEN, CDR2 SYDVKM. The CDR3, as DNA: TGTGCCAGCAGCCCGACAGGCCTTTACGAGCAGTACTTC. Translated, it gives CASSPTGLYEQYF.

The chain uses TRBV28 and TRBJ2-6; 7 nucleotides align to TRBD1. There are 16 residues in the CDR3. V trimming: 7 bases; J trimming: 1 base; junction bases outside the gene matches: 7. Germline assignment: CDR1 MDHEN and CDR2 SYDVKM. In DNA form, the CDR3 reads TGTGCCAGCATTCCCGGGACAGAGTCTGGGGCCAACGTCCTGACTTTC. It translates to CASIPGTESGANVLTF.